The source of this T cell receptor (beta chain) is a study of cytomegalovirus exposure and HLA in healthy donors. Use of 60 Vbeta and 13 Jbeta primers characterized the PCR. TCRdb's table, derived via immunoSEQ multiplex PCR, lists solely in-frame clones and lacks some. Of about 100,000 clones detected, approximately 76% appear once; the ten largest clones hold over 15%. This TCR derives from a woman aged 55-69 years in good health and CMV-seropositive. Specimen: PBMCs.

DNA for the CDR3: TGTGCCAGCAGTTACGCGGACAAAATCTACGAGCAGTACTTC. Protein product: CASSYADKIYEQYF. This rearrangement joins TRBV6-5 to TRBJ2-5; D is possibly TRBD1 (5 bases). The J call may be faulty, since TRBJ2-7 better matches the DNA end. The CDR3 has 14 amino acids. Per germline, CDR1 MNHEY and CDR2 SVGAGI.